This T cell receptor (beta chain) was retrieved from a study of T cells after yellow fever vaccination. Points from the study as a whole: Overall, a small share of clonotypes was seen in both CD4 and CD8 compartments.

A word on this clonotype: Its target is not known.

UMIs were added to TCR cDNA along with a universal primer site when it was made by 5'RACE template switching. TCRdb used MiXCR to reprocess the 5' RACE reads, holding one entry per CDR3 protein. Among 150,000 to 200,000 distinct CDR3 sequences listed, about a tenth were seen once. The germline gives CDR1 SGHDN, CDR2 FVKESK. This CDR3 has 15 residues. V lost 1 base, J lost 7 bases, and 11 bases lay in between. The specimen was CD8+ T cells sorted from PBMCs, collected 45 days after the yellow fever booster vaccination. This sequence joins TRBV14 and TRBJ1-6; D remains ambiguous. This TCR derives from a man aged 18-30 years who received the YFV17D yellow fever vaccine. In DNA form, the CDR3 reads TGTGCCAGCAGCCAAGTGGCAGGAACCAATTCACCCCTCCACTTT. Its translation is CASSQVAGTNSPLHF.